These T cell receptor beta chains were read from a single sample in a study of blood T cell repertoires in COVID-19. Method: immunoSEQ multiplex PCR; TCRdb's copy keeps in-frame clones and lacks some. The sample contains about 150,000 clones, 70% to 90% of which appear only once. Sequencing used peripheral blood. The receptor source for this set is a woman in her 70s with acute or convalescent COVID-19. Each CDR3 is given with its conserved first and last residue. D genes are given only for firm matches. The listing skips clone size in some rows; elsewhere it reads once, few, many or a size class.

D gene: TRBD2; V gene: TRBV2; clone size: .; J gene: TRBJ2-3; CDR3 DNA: TGTGCCAGCAGTGAGACTAGCGGGAGAGGGACAGATACGCAGTATTTT; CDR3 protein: CASSETSGRGTDTQYF
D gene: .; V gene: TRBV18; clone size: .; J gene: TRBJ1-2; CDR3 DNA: TGTGCCAGCTCACCAACAGCTACTAACTATGGCTACACCTTC; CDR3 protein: CASSPTATNYGYTF
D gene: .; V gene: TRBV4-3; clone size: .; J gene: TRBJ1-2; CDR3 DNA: TGCGCCAGCAGCCAAGAACCCAGATCCTATGGCTACACCTTC; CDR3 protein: CASSQEPRSYGYTF
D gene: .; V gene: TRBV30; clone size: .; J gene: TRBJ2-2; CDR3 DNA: TGTGCCTACCAATACGACGACAGGGGAGGGTCGAACACCGGGGAGCTGTTTTTT; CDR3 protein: CAYQYDDRGGSNTGELFF
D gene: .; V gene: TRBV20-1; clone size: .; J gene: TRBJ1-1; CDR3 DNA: TGCAGTGCTAGTAGTTCAGGGAACACTGAAGCTTTCTTT; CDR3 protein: CSASSSGNTEAFF
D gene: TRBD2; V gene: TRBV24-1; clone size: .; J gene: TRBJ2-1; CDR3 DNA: TGTGCCACCAGTGAACCTCTAGCGGGTTCGCACAATGAGCAGTTCTTC; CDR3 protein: CATSEPLAGSHNEQFF
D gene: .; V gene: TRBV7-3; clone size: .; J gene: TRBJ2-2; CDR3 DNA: TGTGCCAGCAGCTTAAACCCGGGCACCGGGGAGCTGTTTTTT; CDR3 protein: CASSLNPGTGELFF
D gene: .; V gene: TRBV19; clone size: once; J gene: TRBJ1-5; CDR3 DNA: TGTGCCAGTAGTATTAGTCAGGGCACTATGCCTCAGCCCCAGCATTTT; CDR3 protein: CASSISQGTMPQPQHF
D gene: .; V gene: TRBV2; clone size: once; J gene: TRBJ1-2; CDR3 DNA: TGTGCCAGCAACCGAGGGTGGGGACTCGAGATCTATGGCTACACCTTC; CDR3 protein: CASNRGWGLEIYGYTF
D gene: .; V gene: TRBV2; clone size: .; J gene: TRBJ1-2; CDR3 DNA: TGTGCCAGCAGTGAAGCTAGAACAGATGGCTACACCTTC; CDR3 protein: CASSEARTDGYTF
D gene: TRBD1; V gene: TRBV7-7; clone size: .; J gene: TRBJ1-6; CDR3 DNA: TGTGCTAGCAGCTTATACTCACAACGGGGACAGGACAATTCACCCCTCCACTTT; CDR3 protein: CASSLYSQRGQDNSPLHF
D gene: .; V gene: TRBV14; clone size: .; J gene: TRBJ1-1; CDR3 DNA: TGTGCCAGCAGCCTGGGCCGGGGGGGCTGGAGGGCTTTCTTT; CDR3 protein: CASSLGRGGWRAFF
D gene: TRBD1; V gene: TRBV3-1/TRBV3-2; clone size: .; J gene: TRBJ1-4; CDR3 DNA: TGTGCCAGCAGCCTGAGGACAGGGTTAGTTGAAAAACTGTTTTTT; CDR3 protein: CASSLRTGLVEKLFF
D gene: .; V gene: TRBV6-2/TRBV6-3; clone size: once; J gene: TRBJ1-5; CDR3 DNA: TGTGCCAGCAGTGGCTCAGGGAATCAGCCCCAGCATTTT; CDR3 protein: CASSGSGNQPQHF
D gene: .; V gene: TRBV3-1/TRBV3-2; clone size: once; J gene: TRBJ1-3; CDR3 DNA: TGTGCCAGCAGCCAAAGGCAGGGTGACACCATATATTTT; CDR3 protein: CASSQRQGDTIYF
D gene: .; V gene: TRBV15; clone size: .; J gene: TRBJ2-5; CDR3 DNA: TGTGCCACCCAAAGAGACCGGGGGGAGACCCAGTACTTC; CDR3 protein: CATQRDRGETQYF
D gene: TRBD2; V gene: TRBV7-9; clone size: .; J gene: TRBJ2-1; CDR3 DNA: TGTGCCAGCAGCCCCGGACTAGCGGTATACAATGAGCAGTTCTTC; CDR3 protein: CASSPGLAVYNEQFF
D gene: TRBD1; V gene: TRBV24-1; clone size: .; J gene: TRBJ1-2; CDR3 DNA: TGTGCCACCAGTGATCCCGGGACAGGAGACTATGGCTACACCTTC; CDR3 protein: CATSDPGTGDYGYTF
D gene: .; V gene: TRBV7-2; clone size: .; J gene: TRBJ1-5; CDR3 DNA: TGTGCCACAAGACAGGAACTAAATCAGCCCCAGCATTTT; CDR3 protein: CATRQELNQPQHF
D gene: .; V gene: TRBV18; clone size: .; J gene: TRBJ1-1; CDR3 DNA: TGTGCCAGCTCACCACAGCAGGCGATTGCTAACACTGAAGCTTTCTTT; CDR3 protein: CASSPQQAIANTEAFF
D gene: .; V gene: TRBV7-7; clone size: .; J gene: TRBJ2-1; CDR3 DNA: TGTGCCAGCTCTCCTCGGGGGGACAACAATGAGCAGTTCTTC; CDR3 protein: CASSPRGDNNEQFF
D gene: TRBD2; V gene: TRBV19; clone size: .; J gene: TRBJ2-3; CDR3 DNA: TGTGCCAGTAGTCCGAAGGGGGGGGGACTAGCGGATCGCACAGATACGCAGTATTTT; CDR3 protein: CASSPKGGGLADRTDTQYF
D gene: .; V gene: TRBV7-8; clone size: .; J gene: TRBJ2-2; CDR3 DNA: TGTGCCAGCAGCTCCCCCAGGGGGAACACCGGGGAGCTGTTTTTT; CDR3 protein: CASSSPRGNTGELFF
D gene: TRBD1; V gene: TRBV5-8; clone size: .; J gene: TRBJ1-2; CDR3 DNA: TGTGCCAGCAGCTTGACAGGGGCGTCGGGCTACACCTTC; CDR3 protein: CASSLTGASGYTF
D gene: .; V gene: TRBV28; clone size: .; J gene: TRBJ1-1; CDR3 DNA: TGTGCCAGCAGCGCCAGCCCGGACAAAACCTTTAACACTGAAGCTTTCTTT; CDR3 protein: CASSASPDKTFNTEAFF
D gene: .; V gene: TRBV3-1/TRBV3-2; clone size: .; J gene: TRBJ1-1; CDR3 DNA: TGTGCCAGCAGCCAACAAGTAGTGAACACTGAAGCTTTCTTT; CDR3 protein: CASSQQVVNTEAFF
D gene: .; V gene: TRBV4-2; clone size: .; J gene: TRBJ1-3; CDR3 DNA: TGTGCCAGCAGCCAGGTTGGAGGGGCGGAAAGCTCTGGAAACACCATATATTTT; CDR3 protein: CASSQVGGAESSGNTIYF
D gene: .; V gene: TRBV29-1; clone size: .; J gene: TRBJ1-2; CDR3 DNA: TGCAGCGTTGAAGCTTTGGATACCCTCGGGGAGACCTATGGCTACACCTTC; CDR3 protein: CSVEALDTLGETYGYTF
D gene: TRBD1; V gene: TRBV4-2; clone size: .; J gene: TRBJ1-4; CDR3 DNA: TGTGCCAGCAGCCAGTCCGACAGGGACTTTGGGGAAAAACTGTTTTTT; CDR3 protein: CASSQSDRDFGEKLFF
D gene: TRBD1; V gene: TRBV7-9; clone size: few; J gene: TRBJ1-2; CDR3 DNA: TGTGCCAGCAGCCCTGGGACAGGGGCAGATTGGGTCAACTATGGCTACACCTTC; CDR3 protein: CASSPGTGADWVNYGYTF
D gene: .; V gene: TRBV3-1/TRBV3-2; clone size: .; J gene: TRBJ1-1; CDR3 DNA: TGTGCCAGCAGCCACAATGCCAGGACAGAAGCTTTCTTT; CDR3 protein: CASSHNARTEAFF
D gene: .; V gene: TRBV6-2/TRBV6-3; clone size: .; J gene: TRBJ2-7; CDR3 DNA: TGTGCCAGCAGTAAAGAGTCGGCGGGTTCGGTCGAGCAGTACTTC; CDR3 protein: CASSKESAGSVEQYF
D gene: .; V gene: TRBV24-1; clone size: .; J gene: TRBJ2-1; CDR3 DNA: TGTGCCACCCAGACCACCGGGAACAATGAGCAGTTCTTC; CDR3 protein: CATQTTGNNEQFF
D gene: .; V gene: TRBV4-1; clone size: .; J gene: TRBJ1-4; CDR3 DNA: TGCGCCAGCAGCCAAGATCATTGGCGGGGGTTGGAAAAACTGTTTTTT; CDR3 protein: CASSQDHWRGLEKLFF
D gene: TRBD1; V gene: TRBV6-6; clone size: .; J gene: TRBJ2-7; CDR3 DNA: TGTGCCAGCAGCCTGCCGGGACAGGAGTTTTACGAGCAGTACTTC; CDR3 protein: CASSLPGQEFYEQYF
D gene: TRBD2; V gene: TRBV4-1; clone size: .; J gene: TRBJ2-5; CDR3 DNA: TGCGCCAGCAGCTTGACCGGGACTACTCAAGAGACCCAGTACTTC; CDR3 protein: CASSLTGTTQETQYF
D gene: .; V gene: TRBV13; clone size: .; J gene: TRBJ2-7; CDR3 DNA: TGTGCCAGCAGCCAGCGGCGCCTAGGGCTTTACGAGCAGTACTTC; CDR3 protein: CASSQRRLGLYEQYF
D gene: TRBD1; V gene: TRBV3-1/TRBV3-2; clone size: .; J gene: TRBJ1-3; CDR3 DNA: TGTGCCAGCAGCCTATGGACAGGGGCTACCTCTGGAAACACCATATATTTT; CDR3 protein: CASSLWTGATSGNTIYF
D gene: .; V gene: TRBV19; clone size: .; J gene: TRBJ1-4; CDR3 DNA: TGTGCCAGTAGTACCCAGGTTCAGGGAAGGCGAGAAAAACTGTTTTTT; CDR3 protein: CASSTQVQGRREKLFF
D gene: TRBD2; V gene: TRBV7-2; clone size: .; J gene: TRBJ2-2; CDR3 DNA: TGTGCCAGCACGGGACTAGCGGGGGGCACGAACACCGGGGAGCTGTTTTTT; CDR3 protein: CASTGLAGGTNTGELFF
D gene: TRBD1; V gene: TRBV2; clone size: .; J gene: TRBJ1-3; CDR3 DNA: TGTGCCAGCAAACCGGGACAGGGCGGAAACACCATATATTTT; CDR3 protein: CASKPGQGGNTIYF
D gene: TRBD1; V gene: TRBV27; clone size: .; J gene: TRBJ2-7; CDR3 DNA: TGTGCCAGCAGTTTAGGACAGGGGGTCTACGAGCAGTACTTC; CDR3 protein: CASSLGQGVYEQYF
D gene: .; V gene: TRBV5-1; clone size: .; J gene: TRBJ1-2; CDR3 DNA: TGCGCCAGCAGCCCCGGGTCCTCCACGTTACCCTTGGGTGGCTACACCTTC; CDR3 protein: CASSPGSSTLPLGGYTF
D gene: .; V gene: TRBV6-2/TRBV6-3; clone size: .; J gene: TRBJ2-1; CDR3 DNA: TGTGCCAGCACCCCATACCGGGGCTACAATGAGCAGTTCTTC; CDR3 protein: CASTPYRGYNEQFF
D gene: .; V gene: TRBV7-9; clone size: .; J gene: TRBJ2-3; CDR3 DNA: TGTGCCAGCAGCCCCGCACAGGCCAGCACAGATACGCAGTATTTT; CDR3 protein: CASSPAQASTDTQYF
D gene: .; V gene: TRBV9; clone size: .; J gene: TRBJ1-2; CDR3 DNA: TGTGCCAGCAGCGTACGGGGAAAGAGCTCCGGCTACACCTTC; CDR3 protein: CASSVRGKSSGYTF
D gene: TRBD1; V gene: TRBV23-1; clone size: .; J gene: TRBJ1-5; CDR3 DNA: TGCGCCAGCAGTCCTACCGGGACAGGGAGCAATCAGCCCCAGCATTTT; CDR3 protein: CASSPTGTGSNQPQHF
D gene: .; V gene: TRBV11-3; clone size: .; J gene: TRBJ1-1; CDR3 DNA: TGTGCCAGCAGCTTAAGTGGTAGCGGGGGGAGCACTGAAGCTTTCTTT; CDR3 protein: CASSLSGSGGSTEAFF
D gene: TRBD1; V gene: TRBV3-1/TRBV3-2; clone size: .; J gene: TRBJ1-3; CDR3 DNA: TGTGCCAGCAGCCAACAGGGGGCCGGCACCATATATTTT; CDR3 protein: CASSQQGAGTIYF
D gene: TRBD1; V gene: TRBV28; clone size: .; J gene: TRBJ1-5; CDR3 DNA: TGTGCCAGCAGGCACCCCGGGGGACAGGGCGGTCAGCCCCAGCATTTT; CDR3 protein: CASRHPGGQGGQPQHF
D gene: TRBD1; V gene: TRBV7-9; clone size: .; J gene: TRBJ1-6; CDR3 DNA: TGTGCCAGCAGCTCACTAGGGGCAGGGGGCATTTCACCCCTCCACTTT; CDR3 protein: CASSSLGAGGISPLHF
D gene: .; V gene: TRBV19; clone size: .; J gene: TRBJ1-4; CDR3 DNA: TGTGCCAGCAAGGGACAACTTAATGAAAAACTGTTTTTT; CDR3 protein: CASKGQLNEKLFF
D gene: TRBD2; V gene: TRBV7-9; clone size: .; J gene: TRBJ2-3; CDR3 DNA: TGTGCCAGCAGCTGGACTACCCAGCGGGAGGGCCGCAACACAGATACGCAGTATTTT; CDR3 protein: CASSWTTQREGRNTDTQYF
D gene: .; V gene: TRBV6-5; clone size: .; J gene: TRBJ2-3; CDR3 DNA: TGTGCCAGCAGTTACCGGCGGGGAAGGGATACGCAGTATTTT; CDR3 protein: CASSYRRGRDTQYF
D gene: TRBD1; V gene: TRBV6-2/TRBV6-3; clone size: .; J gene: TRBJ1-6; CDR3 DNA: TGTGCCAGCAGCCGACGACAGGGGGGTGAATTCTTTTCACCCCTCCACTTT; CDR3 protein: CASSRRQGGEFFSPLHF
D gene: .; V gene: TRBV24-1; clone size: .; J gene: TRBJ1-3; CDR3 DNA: TGTGCCACCAGTGATGCAGGGGTGGGTGGAAACACCATATATTTT; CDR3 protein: CATSDAGVGGNTIYF